This T cell receptor beta chain was identified in a study of patients and donors after allogeneic stem cell transplantation. Using its own MiXCR run on the RT-PCR reads, TCRdb lists one record per CDR3 protein. In the table there are about 410,000 distinct CDR3 sequences, under 20% of which are singletons. As for this clonotype: A much larger clone lies a single base off, so this may be a read error.

The source is a human donor who was either an allogeneic HSCT recipient or a stem cell or donor lymphocyte infusion donor (not recorded which). It is not recorded whose cells these are; they may come from a transplant donor. Sequenced input: blood, either unsorted or a sorted T cell fraction (not recorded which).

CDR3 coding DNA: TGTGCCAGCAGTTTAGTAGGCCGAATTTACAATGAGCGGTTCTTC. The encoded protein is CASSLVGRIYNERFF. V usage is TRBV27 and J usage is TRBJ2-1; D unclear. From germline, CDR1 is MNHEY and CDR2 SMNVEV (reference sequence). This CDR3 comprises 15 residues.